Listed here is a single T cell receptor beta chain. CDR1 is SGDLS and CDR2 is YYNGEE in the germline V gene. The V and J ends lost 0 bases and 5 bases respectively, with 12 bases between them. The CDR3 loop spans 16 amino acids. This sample was taken from a study of T cell changes during pregnancy in multiple sclerosis. Clones were sequenced by immunoSEQ multiplex PCR, and TCRdb holds only the in-frame ones, with some missing. The sample lists 75,000 to 100,000 clones; around 92% were seen once. The origin of this receptor is a female donor with multiple sclerosis, enrolled in a pregnancy study. The starting material was peripheral blood, obtained after pregnancy. The chain is built from TRBV9 and TRBJ1-6; possible D gene TRBD1, 5 bases. The CDR3 reads CASSVAGELHNSPLHF. As DNA, the CDR3 is TGTGCCAGCAGCGTAGCGGGGGAGCTACATAATTCACCCCTCCACTTT.